This T cell receptor beta chain was observed in a study of control samples from healthy donors and cancer patients. V was clipped by 4 bases and J by 9 bases, with 12 bases between them. Per germline, CDR1 SGHVS and CDR2 FNYEAQ. The CDR3 loop spans 12 amino acids. Assay used: immunoSEQ multiplex PCR; TCRdb lists only in-frame clones, some missing. This table has about 130,000 clones, roughly nine tenths appearing once. Sequencing was done on a sample of blood. The source is a man aged 18 to 35 in good health. V is TRBV7-6 and J is TRBJ2-5; D gene ambiguous. The CDR3 reads CASSWAPLAQYF. The CDR3 DNA is TGTGCCAGCAGCTGGGCCCCACTCGCCCAGTACTTC.